Shown below are 10 T cell receptor beta chains from a single sample sequenced in a study of OX40 agonist ivuxolimab in advanced cancers. This table comes from immunoSEQ multiplex PCR, and its TCRdb copy is limited to in-frame clones, with some not included. The sample carries 55,000 to 75,000 clones, about 90% recorded once. This material consisted of CD4+ or CD8+ T cells sorted from blood, taken in a trial of the OX40 agonist ivuxolimab. All receptors derive from an adult with an advanced solid tumor such as melanoma, head and neck, liver or kidney cancer.

The chain combines TRBV11-1 with TRBJ2-1, with a possible D match to TRBD1 (6 bases). V was cut by 3 bases and J by 1 base, with 7 bases left in between. This CDR3 region has 14 residues. Germline loops: CDR1 SGHAT, CDR2 FQDESV (reference sequence). The CDR3 nucleotides are TGTGCCAGCAGCTTCCAGGGGTCCTACAATGAGCAGTTCTTC. It encodes CASSFQGSYNEQFF.

The rearrangement uses TRBV4-3 and TRBJ2-2; TRBD2 agrees at 13 bases. The CDR3 loop spans 16 amino acids. V gave up 4 bases and J gave up 7 bases; unmatched junction bases: 6. The germline V gene encodes CDR1 LGHNA and CDR2 YSLEER. CDR3 coding DNA: TGCGCCAGCAGCCCCAGGACTAGCGGGAGTTTCGGGGAGCTGTTTTTT. It is translated as CASSPRTSGSFGELFF.

V gene TRBV2 combines with J gene TRBJ2-7, with D perhaps TRBD2 (6 bases). V lost 3 bases to trimming and J lost 4 bases, with 22 bases between them. This CDR3 contains 17 residues. From germline, CDR1 is SNHLY and CDR2 FYNNEI. The CDR3 protein is CASSEGGARILGYEQYF. As DNA, the CDR3 is TGTGCCAGCAGTGAGGGCGGGGCACGAATTCTGGGGTACGAGCAGTACTTC.

V and J are TRBV10-1 and TRBJ1-3; D call uncertain. The germline V gene has CDR1 WNHNN and CDR2 SYGVQD (reference sequence). Trimming took off 0 bases at V and 6 bases at J, with 9 bases between the two ends. CDR3 length equals 14 residues. The CDR3 nucleotides are TGCGCCAGCAGTGAGTCTTCTACTCAAAACACCATATATTTT. Its translation is CASSESSTQNTIYF.

The chain has TRBV28 and TRBJ2-2; D not resolved. Trimming took off 1 base at V and 0 bases at J, with 9 bases between the two ends. Germline CDR1 reads MDHEN; CDR2 reads SYDVKM. The CDR3 covers 16 residues. CDR3 DNA: TGTGCCAGCAGTTTATTAGGGCTTGCGAACACCGGGGAGCTGTTTTTT. Protein sequence: CASSLLGLANTGELFF.

The chain combines TRBV5-6 with TRBJ2-3; 7 positions agree with TRBD2. Losses at the gene ends were 4 bases for V and 4 bases for J; bases not matched to a gene: 9. CDR3 length: 15 amino acids. Germline CDR1 SGHDT, CDR2 YYEEEE. CDR3 nucleotides: TGTGCCAGCAGCGGGTCCGGGGCGGGGGCAGATACGCAGTATTTT. This gives the protein CASSGSGAGADTQYF.

The chain joins TRBV28 to TRBJ1-5; D unresolved. This CDR3 is 13 amino acids long. V lost 6 bases and J 1 base, leaving 7 bases between the germline ends. Per germline, CDR1 MDHEN and CDR2 SYDVKM. The CDR3 nucleotides are TGTGCCAGCAGCCCCGTCAGCAATCAGCCCCAGCATTTT. Encoded protein: CASSPVSNQPQHF.

The chain is built from TRBV2 and TRBJ2-5, with a tentative D call TRBD1 (6 bases). Germline V gene lookup returns CDR1 SNHLY and CDR2 FYNNEI. V was cut by 0 bases and J by 1 base, with 6 bases left in between. CDR3 size: 14 residues. CDR3 DNA: TGTGCCAGCAGTGAAGCGACAGGCCAAGAGACCCAGTACTTC. Its protein is CASSEATGQETQYF.

V is TRBV11-2 and J is TRBJ2-1; 7 bases agree with TRBD1. This CDR3 has 15 amino acids. Germline-derived CDR1 and CDR2 are SGHAT and FQNNGV. V was clipped by 5 bases and J by 8 bases; unmatched bases: 12. The CDR3 DNA reads as TGTGCCAGCAGCACAGGGGTGCCGAACAATGATGAGCAGTTCTTC. Translating it yields CASSTGVPNNDEQFF.

The V gene is TRBV4-3, the J gene TRBJ2-7; 8 bases agree with TRBD1. The CDR3 length is 16 residues. V lost 0 bases, J lost 6 bases, and 10 bases stayed unmatched. Germline values: CDR1 LGHNA, CDR2 YSLEER. The CDR3 sequence is CASSQDIAQGAREQYF. The CDR3 DNA sequence: TGCGCCAGCAGCCAAGATATCGCCCAGGGGGCGCGCGAGCAGTACTTC.